This T cell receptor (beta chain) originates from a study of identical twins (dated by TCRdb to 2016 to 2018). Turning to the overall study: The study deep-sequenced TCR alpha and beta repertoires from monozygotic twins, unrelated adults of various ages and cord blood to test whether fetal clonotypes persist. Replicate twin experiments were performed at different times using different library preparation protocols to rule out contamination.

On this clonotype itself: The antigen it binds to is not known. Per-nucleotide qualities are absent, and no much larger clonotype sits a single base away.

The CDR3 covers 13 residues, taking in both the cysteine and the phenylalanine. CDR3 DNA is the only sequence kept; it has 39 bases, read in frame from the first base. Reading the germline V gene (reference sequence) gives CDR1 DFQATT and CDR2 SNEGSKA. The germline V end is reduced by 6 bases and the J end by 5 bases; junction bases left unmatched: 9. The protocol used for the library was 5' RACE. Sequenced on an Illumina HiSeq 2000. Template switching added a universal primer binding site, and the final cDNA carried a unique molecular identifier that allowed TCR cDNA molecules to be counted accurately. First-strand cDNA for TCR alpha and beta chains was synthesized from specific primers in the conserved constant-segment region. To control for contamination, every cDNA library carried two barcodes: a SMART-Mk sample barcode plus Illumina barcodes. Two successive PCR steps introduced TruSeq adapter sequences along with Illumina sample barcodes. The TCR alpha and beta cDNA libraries were sequenced on the Illumina HiSeq platform using custom primers. In the authors' own workflow: Raw reads were processed with MiGEC to extract unique molecular identifiers, and MiXCR was used to determine CDR3 positions. For each individual, recombination models were inferred using an EM algorithm with the repgenHMM and IGoR tools. The tcR package in R was used for shared clonotype analysis, with sharing normalized by the product of cloneset sizes. To study raw recombination without the effects of thymic and clonal selection, out-of-frame nonproductive sequences were analyzed. The public reads were quality trimmed at Q25 with fastp and then assembled into clones with MiXCR by TCRdb, keeping productive beta chains. Every CDR3 protein is listed once, alongside the most common genes and DNA of its rows. The V and J calls here are based on TCRdb, not the publication. This sample has approximately 590,000 distinct CDR3 sequences in its table, and more than 9% of those were observed once. The ten largest clones add up to approximately 3% of the sample.

Every donor in the study was a healthy Caucasian. The twin cohort consisted of three pairs of female monozygotic twins, all aged about 18 to 29 years. Peripheral blood mononuclear cells were the source from which RNA for the TCR libraries was isolated. On the study overall, not on this receptor specifically: Compared with coincidental sharing between unrelated individuals, an excess of low generation-probability sequences was observed among out-of-frame TCR alpha sequences shared between twins. In beta out-of-frame sequences, excess twin sharing was weaker, because having fewer shared sequences lowered the signal-to-noise ratio. Out-of-frame TCR alpha sharing in monozygotic twins was systematically underestimated by recombination models, whereas sharing between unrelated individuals was in agreement with the recombination models. Abundant cord blood beta clonotypes had fewer insertions, young adult naive repertoires showed a similar but weaker trend, and memory repertoires showed no such trend. Because the same donors could not be followed over many years, conclusions were based on cross-sectional statistical analysis. Invariant T cells such as MAIT and iNKT could partly confound zero-insertion analyses, though diverse VJ usage argued against this for most clonotypes.

A further study also used this sample, focusing on yellow fever vaccine responses in identical twins. The second study's paper adds: The authors reported that the T cell response to vaccination in identical twins appeared partly convergent and partly personalized. The study precisely tracked vaccine-responding T cell clones in identical twins.

Sequencing used PBMCs. The sequence was obtained from a woman younger than 30 in good health. The rearrangement combines TRBV20-1 with TRBJ2-5; a stretch of 7 junction bases matches TRBD2. The DNA sequence reads TGCAGTGCAGTCACTAGCGTCGGGGAGACCCAGTACTTC. Its amino acids are CSAVTSVGETQYF.